Each of the 27 T cell receptor beta chains below was sequenced from the same sample in a study of blood T cells in healthy people across ages. Sample-barcoded 5' priming and a J-beta primer mix drove a second PCR of about 6 to 11 cycles. TCRdb reprocessed the 5' RACE reads with MiXCR, giving one entry per CDR3 protein. The data contain 600,000 or so distinct CDR3 sequences, approximately 21% of them seen just once; the ten biggest clones take up roughly 3.6%. The sample was blood. These receptors originate from a man aged 65-85 years in good health.

The chain is built from TRBV5-6 and TRBJ2-7, with TRBD2 matching 8 bases. CDR1 is SGHDT, CDR2 YYEEEE, per germline. The CDR3 is 14 residues long. J lost 6 bases, V lost 3 bases, and 8 bases had no gene match. CDR3 in amino acids: CASSSGTSYAEQYF. The DNA of the CDR3 is TGTGCCAGCAGCTCCGGGACTAGTTACGCCGAGCAGTACTTC.

Worth noting for this clonotype: At one end the junction does not follow the germline gene, possibly because of a read error. The chain combines TRBV7-2 with TRBJ1-4; no firm D call. The CDR3 has 14 amino acids. The germline V gene encodes CDR1 SGHTA and CDR2 FQGNSA. The CDR3 reads CASSLSLSDEKLLF. The CDR3 DNA follows: TGTGCCAGCAGCTTATCCCTCTCTGATGAAAAACTGCTTTTT.

The rearrangement joins TRBV5-1 to TRBJ1-5; a weak D match, TRBD1 (6 bases). Germline values: CDR1 SGHRS, CDR2 YFSETQ. The CDR3 is 16 amino acids. The V and J ends lost 0 bases and 7 bases respectively, with 17 bases between them. The CDR3 region has the DNA TGCGCCAGCAGCTTGGGCGCCAGGGGTGAAGGACAGCCCCAGCATTTT. Its translation is CASSLGARGEGQPQHF.

This clonotype showed up just a few times. DNA of the CDR3: TGTGCCACCAGTGGAGGTGAGCAGTTCTTC. This gives the protein CATSGGEQFF. The chain carries TRBV24-1 and TRBJ2-5; D remains ambiguous. The J call could be wrong; TRBJ2-1 is a better fit for the DNA end. Germline V gives CDR1 KGHDR, CDR2 SFDVKD. This CDR3 comprises 10 residues.

This clonotype was found many times. V usage is TRBV6-2 or TRBV6-3 and J usage is TRBJ1-2; 8 nucleotides match TRBD1. Germline lookup yields CDR1 MNHEY and CDR2 SVGEGT. This CDR3 spans 15 amino acids. Losses at the gene ends were 5 bases for V and 4 bases for J; bases not matched to a gene: 9. The CDR3 DNA is TGTGCCAGCAGTGGACAGGGTCAGGGGATCTATGGCTACACCTTC. It codes for CASSGQGQGIYGYTF.

This clonotype was recorded only once. This chain links TRBV14 with TRBJ2-4, with D tentatively TRBD1 (6 bases). Germline lookup yields CDR1 SGHDN and CDR2 FVKESK. Deletions cut 3 bases from V and 9 bases from J, with 9 bases between. This CDR3 has 12 residues. The CDR3 DNA reads as TGTGCCAGCAGCCAGACAGGAACCATTCAGTACTTC. Its translation: CASSQTGTIQYF.

This clonotype was observed a handful of times. The chain recombines TRBV3-1 with TRBJ2-7, with a tentative D call TRBD2 (5 bases). The CDR3 spans 14 residues. The germline gives CDR1 LGHDT, CDR2 YNNKEL (reference sequence). V lost 7 bases and J 0 bases, leaving 13 bases between the germline ends. The CDR3 is CASTHGLSSYEQYF. The CDR3 DNA reads as TGTGCCAGCACCCACGGACTGAGCTCCTACGAGCAGTACTTC.

V gene TRBV5-5 combines with J gene TRBJ2-5, with D possibly being TRBD2 (6 bases). The CDR3 totals 16 residues. Germline V gene sequence: CDR1 SGHKS, CDR2 YYEKEE (reference sequence). V lost 4 bases, J lost 1 base, and 17 bases lay in between. The CDR3 sequence is CASSVGLTGTQETQYF. In nucleotides, the CDR3 is TGTGCCAGCAGCGTGGGACTTACAGGAACCCAAGAGACCCAGTACTTC. Together with reference TRBV5-5 and TRBJ2-5, the CDR3 gives the full variable domain: DAGVTQSPTHLIKTRGQQVTLRCSPISGHKSVSWYQQVLGQGPQFIFQYYEKEERGRGNFPDRFSARQFPNYSSELNVNALLLGDSALYLCASSVGLTGTQETQYFGPGTRLLVL.

The V and J genes are TRBV7-2 and TRBJ2-5, with TRBD2 identical over 11 bases. The assigned J gene may be wrong: the sequence end matches TRBJ2-7 better. This CDR3 spans 16 amino acids. Germline assignment: CDR1 SGHTA and CDR2 FQGNSA. CDR3 protein: CASSLSKGLAEYEQYF. The CDR3 DNA reads as TGTGCCAGCAGCTTATCCAAGGGACTAGCGGAGTACGAGCAGTACTTC.

This chain links TRBV4-3 with TRBJ2-3; TRBD1 matches 7 bases. The germline gives CDR1 LGHNA, CDR2 YSLEER. With V trimmed by 1 base and J by 3 bases, 7 bases remained unmatched. This CDR3 comprises 16 residues. As DNA, the CDR3 is TGCGCCAGCAGCCAAGTAAATACAGGGGTGACAGATACGCAGTATTTT. Translation gives CASSQVNTGVTDTQYF.

The sample holds a few counts of this clonotype. J is TRBJ2-7 and V is TRBV5-1; 8 positions agree with TRBD1. The germline gives CDR1 SGHRS, CDR2 YFSETQ. This CDR3 spans 14 amino acids. Unmatched junction bases numbered 8, after V lost 4 bases and J lost 5 bases. In DNA, the CDR3 is TGCGCCAGCAGCCCGGGACAGGTTAAGAACGAGCAGTACTTC. It specifies CASSPGQVKNEQYF. Supplemented by reference TRBV5-1 and TRBJ2-7, the full variable domain reads KAGVTQTPRYLIKTRGQQVTLSCSPISGHRSVSWYQQTPGQGLQFLFEYFSETQRNKGNFPGRFSGRQFSNSRSEMNVSTLELGDSALYLCASSPGQVKNEQYFGPGTRLTVT.

This clonotype was recorded only once. The genes are TRBV7-2 and TRBJ1-1, with 8 bases that match TRBD1. The CDR3 consists of 14 residues. CDR1 is SGHTA, CDR2 FQGNSA, per germline. With V trimmed by 4 bases and J by 4 bases, 5 bases remained unmatched. The CDR3 region has the DNA TGTGCCAGCAGCTCCACAGGGGGGGTCACTGAAGCTTTCTTT. As protein: CASSSTGGVTEAFF.

This chain links TRBV5-6 with TRBJ2-3; 8 bases agree with TRBD2. Trimming took 3 bases from V and 4 from J; bases not matched to a gene: 10. The length of the CDR3 is 16 residues. The germline gives CDR1 SGHDT, CDR2 YYEEEE. CDR3 nucleotides: TGTGCCAGCAGCTCGGCAGTAGGCGGGAGGCCAGATACGCAGTATTTT. This sequence encodes CASSSAVGGRPDTQYF.

This clonotype was counted between two and nine times. This may stem from a read error, because a much larger clone lies one nucleotide away. The chain employs TRBV29-1 and TRBJ2-3, with 8 bases identical to TRBD2. This CDR3 has 10 amino acids. Germline V gene data show CDR1 as SQVTM and CDR2 as ANQGSEA. The CDR3 DNA reads as TGCCGCGTCGTCGGGGGGGGGCAGTATTTT. The encoded protein is CRVVGGGQYF.

This clonotype was counted only a few times. This sequence joins TRBV6-1 and TRBJ1-2; the D is unclear. Trimming removed 0 bases from V and 10 bases from J, with 9 bases in between. In germline, CDR1 is MNHNS, CDR2 SASEGT. The CDR3 is 12 residues long. The CDR3, as DNA: TGTGCCAGCAGTGAAGCGCACGTTATCTACACCTTC. Residues: CASSEAHVIYTF.

The CDR3 loop reads CASRTTGANTGELFF. The CDR3 DNA follows: TGTGCCAGCAGGACGACAGGGGCGAACACCGGGGAGCTGTTTTTT. The chain uses TRBV2 and TRBJ2-2, with 8 bases that match TRBD1. Germline V gene lookup returns CDR1 SNHLY and CDR2 FYNNEI. The trim removed 6 bases at V and 0 bases at J, leaving 3 bases unmatched. CDR3 size: 15 residues.

The genes are TRBV28 and TRBJ2-3; perhaps TRBD1 as D (5 bases). The CDR3 consists of 14 residues. Trimming stripped 6 bases from V and 2 bases from J, with 12 bases between. The germline V gene has CDR1 MDHEN and CDR2 SYDVKM. CDR3 in DNA: TGTGCCAGCAGCCGTCAGGGCCCCACAGATACGCAGTATTTT. Translated, it gives CASSRQGPTDTQYF.

This clonotype has a handful of counts. The chain has TRBV7-9 and TRBJ1-3; D remains ambiguous. This CDR3 region has 15 residues. Trimming shortened V by 1 base and J by 4 bases, and 11 bases separated the two germline ends. Germline V gene lookup returns CDR1 SEHNR and CDR2 FQNEAQ (reference sequence). CDR3 nucleotides: TGTGCCAGCAGCTTAGTTGGGGATACGGGAAACACCATATATTTT. Its protein product is CASSLVGDTGNTIYF.

This clonotype was seen a few times. J is TRBJ1-3 and V is TRBV20-1; 7 bases are a match to TRBD1. The germline V gene has CDR1 DFQATT and CDR2 SNEGSKA (reference sequence). Germline trimming cut 8 bases from V and 1 base from J; bases unmatched to any gene: 11. The CDR3 runs 15 residues. Written as DNA, the CDR3 is TGCAGTTCATCGGACAGGCGCAAGTCTGGAAACACCATATATTTT. Its translation: CSSSDRRKSGNTIYF.

This clonotype has more than one count but fewer than ten. A much larger clone differs from this one at a single base, so this may be a read error. This chain uses TRBV21-1 with TRBJ2-5. The DNA matches TRBJ2-1 better at its end, which makes the J call doubtful. TRBV21-1 is marked as a pseudogene. This CDR3 has 12 residues. The chain's CDR3 is CASRNRIHEQFF. CDR3 nucleotides: TGTGCCAGCAGGAACCGTATTCATGAGCAGTTCTTC.

There are a few counts of this clonotype. This chain connects TRBV14 to TRBJ2-5; maybe TRBD1 (6 bases). Germline V gene sequence: CDR1 SGHDN, CDR2 FVKESK. V gave up 3 bases and J gave up 2 bases, with 13 bases separating them. The CDR3 contains 15 residues. The CDR3 spells CASSQHPRGQETQYF. CDR3 sequence (DNA): TGTGCCAGCAGCCAGCACCCCAGGGGACAAGAGACCCAGTACTTC.

There are many counts of this clonotype. The chain combines TRBV29-1 with TRBJ2-1; possible D gene TRBD2, 5 bases. CDR3 length: 12 amino acids. The germline CDR1 and CDR2 sequences are SQVTM and ANQGSEA. Trimming shortened V by 4 bases and J by 7 bases, and 11 bases separated the two germline ends. The DNA of the CDR3 is TGCAGCGTTGGCTTAGCGTCTAATGAGCAGTTCTTC. It translates to CSVGLASNEQFF.

The V gene is TRBV7-9, the J gene TRBJ2-5; D unclear. The J call may be faulty, since TRBJ2-1 better matches the DNA end. Per the germline V gene, CDR1 is SEHNR and CDR2 is FQNEAQ (reference sequence). The CDR3 sequence is 14 residues long. The CDR3: CASSLVEVFHEQFF. CDR3 nucleotides: TGTGCCAGCAGCTTAGTAGAAGTATTCCATGAGCAGTTCTTC.

This sequence joins TRBV6-2 or TRBV6-3 and TRBJ1-1; TRBD1 matches at 12 bases. The CDR3 is 16 amino acids. Trimming removed 7 bases from V and 6 bases from J; junction bases left unmatched: 12. The germline V gene encodes CDR1 MNHEY and CDR2 SVGEGT. The CDR3 sequence: CASTPGTGGWGSEAFF. The CDR3 DNA sequence: TGTGCCAGCACCCCCGGGACAGGGGGCTGGGGTTCTGAAGCTTTCTTT.

This clonotype has only a few counts. This chain connects TRBV29-1 to TRBJ2-5, with a possible D match to TRBD2 (6 bases). The assigned J gene may be wrong: the sequence end matches TRBJ2-1 better. This CDR3 is 12 amino acids long. Per germline, CDR1 SQVTM and CDR2 ANQGSEA. CDR3 nucleotide sequence: TGCAGCGTTGCCCTCGGAGGGAATGAGCAGTTCTTC. Its protein is CSVALGGNEQFF.

This rearrangement joins TRBV2 to TRBJ2-5; 10 nucleotides align to TRBD1. Losses at the gene ends were 4 bases for V and 8 bases for J; bases not matched to a gene: 13. Germline V CDR1 and CDR2: SNHLY, FYNNEI. The CDR3 runs 16 residues. The CDR3 loop reads CASSGRDRGYLGTQYF. The CDR3 coding sequence is TGTGCCAGCAGTGGCCGGGACAGGGGCTATCTCGGAACCCAGTACTTC.

The genes are TRBV3-1 and TRBJ2-1, with 9 bases that match TRBD1. This CDR3 is built from 14 residues. The V gene's germline CDR1 is LGHDT and CDR2 YNNKEL (reference sequence). Trimming at V came to 0 bases and at J to 15 bases, leaving 9 bases not matched to a gene. CDR3 protein: CASSQDEDRGFLFF. The CDR3 DNA sequence: TGTGCCAGCAGCCAAGATGAGGACAGGGGCTTTCTGTTCTTC.